Presented here are 23 T cell receptor beta chains from one specimen sequenced in a study of monozygotic twins with inflammatory bowel disease. TCRdb derives one entry per CDR3 protein from the 5' RACE reads, leaving out DNA. Recorded for this sample: about 450,000 distinct CDR3 sequences. Sequenced material: blood. The receptors were gathered from a human donor with ulcerative colitis or Crohn's disease, or a healthy co-twin of an affected twin (not recorded which).

The chain combines TRBV7-3 with TRBJ2-1; TCRdb designates TRBD2, a call that cannot be tested without DNA. Germline CDR1 is SGHTA and CDR2 is FQGTGA. The CDR3 sequence is 14 residues long. CDR3: CASRYGGECYEQFF. Full variable domain (rest looked up from reference TRBV7-3 and TRBJ2-1): GAGVSQTPSNKVTEKGKYVELRCDPISGHTALYWYRQSLGQGPEFLIYFQGTGAADDSGLPNDRFFAVRPEGSVSTLKIQRTERGDSAVYLCASRYGGECYEQFFGPGTRLTVL.

The V call is TRBV4-2, the J call TRBJ1-5; TCRdb gives TRBD1 as the D gene, but with no DNA this cannot be confirmed. This CDR3 is built from 16 residues. Germline V lookup: CDR1 LGHNA, CDR2 YNFKEQ. CDR3 residues: CASSQTGTENNQPQHF.

The V call is TRBV18, the J call TRBJ2-7; as DNA is missing, the TRBD2 call by TCRdb cannot be tested. This CDR3 is 16 amino acids long. The germline gives CDR1 KGHSH, CDR2 LQKENI. CDR3 in amino acids: CASSPPGTAPQYEQYF.

The gene calls are TRBV20-1 and TRBJ2-1. This CDR3 has 17 amino acids. The germline V gene encodes CDR1 DFQATT and CDR2 SNEGSKA (reference sequence). The CDR3 region is CSAPSPQDRGSYNEQFF.

This chain uses TRBV7-9 with TRBJ2-7. CDR3 length: 14 amino acids. Germline CDR1 and CDR2: SEHNR and FQNEAQ (reference sequence). CDR3 loop: CASSFEVSSYEQYF.

The rearrangement joins TRBV28 to TRBJ1-5. In germline, CDR1 is MDHEN, CDR2 SYDVKM. The CDR3 has 14 amino acids. The CDR3 spells CASTLGTRAQPQHF.

The chain has TRBV6-5 and TRBJ2-7; TCRdb returns TRBD1, unconfirmable since there is no DNA. Germline lookup yields CDR1 MNHEY and CDR2 SVGAGI. This CDR3 has 11 amino acids. This CDR3 reads CASRTGYEQYF.

The chain carries TRBV6-1 and TRBJ2-1; the D gene TCRdb calls, TRBD1, cannot be checked with no DNA. This CDR3 is built from 18 residues. Germline values: CDR1 MNHNS, CDR2 SASEGT. The CDR3: CASSEATGGRSSYNEQFF.

The CDR3 sequence is CASSLASGTYNEQFF. The V call is TRBV7-2, the J call TRBJ2-1; TCRdb selects TRBD2, and the lack of DNA leaves this call unchecked. The CDR3 is 15 residues long. In germline, CDR1 is SGHTA, CDR2 FQGNSA.

The J gene is TRBJ2-2, the V gene TRBV18. From germline, CDR1 is KGHSH and CDR2 LQKENI. CDR3 length: 15 residues. CDR3 sequence: CASSPLSGDTGELFF.

The chain carries TRBV7-7 and TRBJ2-7; TCRdb returns TRBD1, unconfirmable since there is no DNA. CDR3 length: 13 amino acids. Germline V gene data show CDR1 as SSHAT and CDR2 as FNYEAQ (reference sequence). CDR3: CASSLGTTYEQYF.

The V call is TRBV5-6, the J call TRBJ2-4; checking the TCRdb D call of TRBD1 is not possible without DNA. The CDR3 totals 16 residues. Germline-derived CDR1 and CDR2 are SGHDT and YYEEEE. The CDR3 reads CASSSPGTLVKNIQYF.

The chain has TRBV5-1 and TRBJ2-7. The CDR3 is 13 amino acids. The germline CDR1 and CDR2 sequences are SGHRS and YFSETQ. The chain's CDR3 is CASSLGEFYEQYF. The full variable domain, with the rest looked up from reference TRBV5-1 and TRBJ2-7, is KAGVTQTPRYLIKTRGQQVTLSCSPISGHRSVSWYQQTPGQGLQFLFEYFSETQRNKGNFPGRFSGRQFSNSRSEMNVSTLELGDSALYLCASSLGEFYEQYFGPGTRLTVT.

The rearrangement joins TRBV4-1 to TRBJ2-5. Germline V gives CDR1 MGHRA, CDR2 YSYEKL. The CDR3 is 14 residues long. CDR3 sequence reads: CASSQPEVKRTQYF.

The rearrangement uses TRBV12-3 or TRBV12-4 and TRBJ1-4; TCRdb returns TRBD1, unconfirmable since there is no DNA. There are 13 residues in the CDR3. The CDR3: CASSSGQAGKLVF.

V is TRBV20-1 and J is TRBJ2-1; absent DNA, TCRdb's TRBD1 call cannot be checked. Germline assignment: CDR1 DFQATT and CDR2 SNEGSKA (reference sequence). There are 12 residues in the CDR3. CDR3 amino acids: CSASGDDHEQFF.

The gene calls are TRBV5-1 and TRBJ2-2; TCRdb picks TRBD1, but there is no DNA to check that call. Germline assignment: CDR1 SGHRS and CDR2 YFSETQ. The CDR3 is 17 amino acids. CDR3 sequence: CASRWTGGFSNTGELFF.

The chain combines TRBV12-3 or TRBV12-4 with TRBJ1-6; TCRdb indicates TRBD1, and absent DNA this call remains unverified. The CDR3 runs 15 residues. This chain's CDR3 is CASSHDRGLYSPLHF.

The chain recombines TRBV7-9 with TRBJ1-2; TCRdb's D gene call, TRBD1, goes unchecked for lack of DNA. The CDR3 runs to 13 residues. Germline lookup yields CDR1 SEHNR and CDR2 FQNEAQ (reference sequence). The CDR3 sequence is CASSLPLSDGYTF.

The J gene is TRBJ2-3, the V gene TRBV29-1. This CDR3 is 12 amino acids long. Looked up from germline, CDR1 is SQVTM and CDR2 is ANQGSEA. The CDR3: CSVDFGTDTQYF.

The V call is TRBV7-8, the J call TRBJ1-2. CDR3 length: 15 amino acids. Germline-derived CDR1 and CDR2 are SGHVS and FQNEAQ. CDR3 residues: CASSPRLGWDYGYTF.

This rearrangement joins TRBV5-4 to TRBJ1-2; with no DNA, the TCRdb D assignment of TRBD1 cannot be verified. Looked up from germline, CDR1 is SGHNT and CDR2 is YYREEE (reference sequence). The CDR3 runs 15 residues. The CDR3 protein is CASSPRTGGGYGYTF.

This chain uses TRBV5-1 with TRBJ1-1; TCRdb calls TRBD1, which cannot be checked without DNA. CDR3 length: 13 residues. Germline CDR1 SGHRS, CDR2 YFSETQ. The CDR3 sequence is CASSSGTITEAFF.